The clone carrying this T cell receptor beta chain was found many times. Germline CDR1 is MNHEY and CDR2 is SVGAGI. V lost 4 bases and J 1 base, leaving 13 bases between the germline ends. The CDR3 is made up of 15 amino acids. These data come from a study of T cell repertoires in cytomegalovirus infection. Using its own MiXCR run on the reads, TCRdb lists one record per CDR3 protein. Of roughly 500,000 distinct CDR3 sequences listed, 15% to 20% were seen once; the top ten hold 20% to 30%. Material: CD8+ T cells from PBMCs. The source of this sequence is a human donor in good health (CMV status not recorded). Some clones in this sample may be carry-over from other donors' samples. The chain carries TRBV6-5 and TRBJ1-2; D not resolved. In DNA form, the CDR3 reads TGTGCCAGCAGTTCCTCCCTGATATTTAACTATGGCTACACCTTC. Translated: CASSSSLIFNYGYTF.